These T cell receptor beta chains were read from a single sample in a study of T cells in Graves' hyperthyroidism and ophthalmopathy. TCRdb fed the multiplex PCR reads into MiXCR, producing one record per CDR3 protein. The sample records 250,000 to 300,000 distinct CDR3 sequences, roughly 20% being singletons. Material for sequencing was blood. All receptors come from a man aged 50-60 years with Graves' ophthalmopathy. Each CDR3 is given without its conserved first and last residue. Only some rows state a clone size, as once, few, many or a class for expanded clones.

size | V | CDR3
many | TRBV20-1 | SARPDAASKLF
once | TRBV11-1 | ASSLTRTVRGYT
many | TRBV3-1 | ASSQVAPRNTGELF
few | TRBV20-1 | SAKLLMGSSYEQY
many | TRBV7-2 | ASSLAPSPNNEQF
NA | TRBV12-3/TRBV12-4 | ASSSGSTNEKLF
many | TRBV2 | AGRLAPGNQQY
few | TRBV3-1 | ASSQDRVGGGQDEQY
many | TRBV2 | ASSHRELSDSPLH
many | TRBV10-3 | AISVETGLDGYT
NA | TRBV6-5 | ASSYGGRADEQY
NA | TRBV7-8 | ASSLVRWGWASNQPQH
few | TRBV11-1 | ASSYPGEKLF
many | TRBV5-6 | ASSLKGGVNTEAF
many | TRBV11-2 | ASSLVGLGSTDTQY
NA | TRBV28 | ASSPSGTGEQF
NA | TRBV3-1 | ASSQDIAGSGNTIY
many | TRBV5-1 | ASRFNSGSSYEQY
NA | TRBV28 | ASSLPYEQY
few | TRBV9 | ASSEDGLPIYNEQF
NA | TRBV19 | ASSMGLAGLSYNEQF
NA | TRBV7-9 | ASSRGQGVNSPLH
NA | TRBV29-1 | SVKPGTQSYNEQF
NA | TRBV27 | ASSLWGANQPQH
many | TRBV30 | AWSRTRGYTEAF
NA | TRBV20-1 | SASGDSFYEQY
once | TRBV9 | ASSGTSGKNIQY